This is a list of T cell receptor beta chains from one sample in a study of cytomegalovirus exposure and HLA in healthy donors. The protocol was immunoSEQ multiplex PCR, while the TCRdb copy is restricted to in-frame clones and leaves out a portion. The sample includes 130,000 to 150,000 clones, 60% to 85% of them seen just once. Sequencing input: PBMCs. Receptors originate from a man younger than 35 in good health and CMV-seronegative. The conserved cysteine and the conserved F or W are not part of the CDR3 here. Size is omitted from some rows. Given values are once, few, many or a class for expanded clones.

V: TRBV4-1
size: few
CDR3: ASSRSGSDSYEQY

V: TRBV5-1
size: -
CDR3: ASSDASGGEYEQY

V: TRBV7-2
size: -
CDR3: ASSLDGGGSMKQY

V: TRBV6-5
size: -
CDR3: ASSYGPSSYEQY

V: TRBV6-1
size: few
CDR3: ASSEQGLGNTIY

V: TRBV30
size: -
CDR3: AWRAGGRMGQPQH

V: TRBV5-5
size: -
CDR3: ASSLVSGGTPDTQY

V: TRBV9
size: -
CDR3: ASSATGQGFGEKLF

V: TRBV7-2
size: few
CDR3: ASSRDRSSYEQY

V: TRBV2
size: -
CDR3: ASSEGEQY

V: TRBV28
size: -
CDR3: ASSLGPGQGGIASNQPQH

V: TRBV6-6
size: -
CDR3: ASLPGSGYEQY

V: TRBV5-5
size: -
CDR3: ASSLERKNIQY

V: TRBV6-5
size: -
CDR3: ASAQGGNQPQH

V: TRBV30
size: -
CDR3: AWRPQGRNTEAF

V: TRBV27
size: few
CDR3: ASSPSIVLPLHVLT

V: TRBV25-1
size: -
CDR3: ASSELAGGSSNEQF

V: TRBV7-9
size: once
CDR3: ASSPAGFAYNEQF

V: TRBV5-1
size: once
CDR3: ASSLGRVITGELF

V: TRBV6-4
size: -
CDR3: ASSDWGLGYT